Given below is one T cell receptor beta chain in context. Its antigen is not known. Every donor provided around 9.5 milliliters of peripheral blood. Trimming removed 2 bases at V and 4 bases at J, with 6 bases between. The germline V gene encodes CDR1 SGHTA and CDR2 FQGNSA. CDR3 length: 13 amino acids. With a J-beta primer mix and a sample-barcoded 5' primer, a second PCR ran about 7 to 12 cycles. TCRdb reprocessed the 5' RACE reads via MiXCR and lists one record per CDR3 protein. This table has 650,000 to 800,000 distinct CDR3 sequences, roughly 44% appearing once. The sample belongs to a study of blood T cells in healthy people across ages. Study observations and caveats: Long-lived donors exceeded aged donors in naive CD4+ cells and diversity.

The V call is TRBV7-2, the J call TRBJ1-5, with D unclear. Input material: blood. This receptor was obtained from a man in his 60s in good health. This CDR3 is CASSLSTNQPQHF. Written as DNA, the CDR3 is TGTGCCAGCAGCTTATCTACTAATCAGCCCCAGCATTTT.